A single sample is the source of the 20 T cell receptor beta chains below, sequenced in a study of T cell repertoires in cytomegalovirus infection. MiXCR, run by TCRdb on the reads, gives a single entry per CDR3 protein. The profile shows fewer than 850,000 distinct CDR3 sequences, 25% to 35% of them singletons. The antigens these receptors bind are not known. Here the sequenced sample was cultured CD8+ T cells from PBMCs, taken from culture after CMV antigen stimulation. These TCRs come from a human donor in good health (CMV status not recorded). Some clones in this sample may be carry-over from other donors' samples.

The rearrangement links TRBV12-3 or TRBV12-4 to TRBJ1-4; no reliable D call. The CDR3 runs 15 residues. The V end was cut by 3 bases, the J end by 8 bases, with 16 bases between. In DNA form, the CDR3 reads TGTGCCAGCAGTTTGACGGGTACCCCCGGCGAAAAACTGTTTTTT. Translating it yields CASSLTGTPGEKLFF.

This clonotype was seen a handful of times. This chain joins TRBV5-4 and TRBJ2-1; 12 nucleotides align to TRBD2. V lost 1 base to trimming and J lost 8 bases; unmatched junction nucleotides: 4. Per the germline V gene, CDR1 is SGHNT and CDR2 is YYREEE (reference sequence). The CDR3 has 15 amino acids. CDR3 amino acids: CASSLLSSGGDEQFF. DNA of the CDR3: TGTGCCAGCAGCTTGCTGTCTAGCGGGGGGGATGAGCAGTTCTTC.

V and J are TRBV10-3 and TRBJ2-6; D possibly corresponds to TRBD1 (7 bases). CDR3 size: 17 residues. The germline gives CDR1 ENHRY, CDR2 SYGVKD. Trimming took off 2 bases at V and 5 bases at J, with 16 bases between the two ends. CDR3 DNA sequence: TGTGCCATCAGTGAGGAGGCAGGGGGGAGTTGGGCCAACGTCCTGACTTTC. Protein product: CAISEEAGGSWANVLTF.

The chain links TRBV27 to TRBJ1-2; D remains ambiguous. Germline values: CDR1 MNHEY, CDR2 SMNVEV (reference sequence). The length of the CDR3 is 13 residues. V lost 0 bases and J 6 bases, leaving 8 bases between the germline ends. CDR3 region: CASSLSRQDGYTF. The CDR3 nucleotides read TGTGCCAGCAGTTTATCTCGGCAAGATGGCTACACCTTC.

Regarding this clonotype: Just one base apart from a much larger clone, this may be a read error. The genes are TRBV11-1 and TRBJ2-3; possible D gene TRBD1, 6 bases. CDR1 and CDR2 (germline): SGHAT, FQDESV (reference sequence). The CDR3 contains 15 residues. CDR3: CASSPRRGESDRQYF. The CDR3 coding sequence is TGTGCCAGCAGCCCCCGCAGGGGAGAGTCAGATAGGCAGTATTTT.

This clonotype was observed a few times. The chain combines TRBV4-1 with TRBJ2-3; 8 bases are a match to TRBD1. The germline V gene has CDR1 MGHRA and CDR2 YSYEKL. The junction had 3 bases not matched to a gene; V was cut back by 9 bases and J by 1 base. CDR3 length: 13 residues. CDR3 nucleotide sequence: TGCGCCAGTCAGGGGGCTGGCACAGATACGCAGTATTTT. It specifies CASQGAGTDTQYF.

This clonotype occurred a few times. The chain recombines TRBV7-2 with TRBJ2-2; 9 bases line up with TRBD1. CDR1 and CDR2 (germline): SGHTA, FQGNSA. J lost 6 bases, V lost 3 bases, and 5 bases had no gene match. This CDR3 spans 15 amino acids. CDR3 DNA: TGTGCCAGCAGCTTGGGGACAGGGAAGTCCGGGGAGCTGTTTTTT. Protein sequence: CASSLGTGKSGELFF.

The chain employs TRBV14 and TRBJ1-4; 7 positions match TRBD1. Per germline, CDR1 SGHDN and CDR2 FVKESK. Losses at the gene ends were 3 bases for V and 5 bases for J; bases not matched to a gene: 9. The CDR3 length is 16 residues. The CDR3: CASSQRGGTVNEKLFF. CDR3 nucleotides: TGTGCCAGCAGCCAGCGTGGCGGGACAGTGAATGAAAAACTGTTTTTT.

CDR3 sequence: CATSPSRPDTQYF. For the CDR3, the DNA is TGTGCCACCAGCCCATCTCGACCAGATACGCAGTATTTT. The chain links TRBV15 to TRBJ2-3; D remains unclear. V was pared by 5 bases and J by 4 bases, with 10 bases between. The CDR3 has 13 residues. The germline V gene has CDR1 LNHNV and CDR2 YYDKDF (reference sequence). Complete variable domain (other parts from reference TRBV15 and TRBJ2-3): DAMVIQNPRYQVTQFGKPVTLSCSQTLNHNVMYWYQQKSSQAPKLLFHYYDKDFNNEADTPDNFQSRRPNTSFCFLDIRSPGLGDTAMYLCATSPSRPDTQYFGPGTRLTVL.

This clonotype was counted between two and nine times. This chain joins TRBV7-8 and TRBJ1-2; D might be TRBD1 (5 bases). Trimming stripped 0 bases from V and 4 bases from J, with 12 bases between. Per germline, CDR1 SGHVS and CDR2 FQNEAQ. The CDR3 covers 15 residues. CDR3 sequence reads: CASSLAGDPLYGYTF. CDR3 nucleotide sequence: TGTGCCAGCAGCTTAGCGGGGGATCCTCTCTATGGCTACACCTTC.

This rearrangement joins TRBV4-2 to TRBJ2-7, with D perhaps matching TRBD2 (5 bases). V was trimmed by 6 bases and J by 0 bases, leaving 12 bases between them. Germline V gene sequence: CDR1 LGHNA, CDR2 YNFKEQ. The CDR3 extends over 14 amino acids. CDR3: CASSPDGLSYEQYV. In nucleotides, the CDR3 is TGTGCCAGCAGTCCGGACGGACTCTCCTACGAGCAGTACGTC.

This chain joins TRBV6-5 and TRBJ1-4; D possibly corresponds to TRBD1 (5 bases). This CDR3 comprises 13 residues. Germline CDR1 MNHEY, CDR2 SVGAGI. V was clipped by 6 bases and J by 7 bases, with 12 bases between them. This chain's CDR3 is CASSSGTFEKLFF. The CDR3 DNA reads TGTGCCAGCAGCTCCGGGACTTTTGAAAAACTGTTTTTT.

This clonotype was picked up a small number of times. J is TRBJ1-5 and V is TRBV7-2; D possibly corresponds to TRBD1 (6 bases). V lost 2 bases and J 7 bases, leaving 12 bases between the germline ends. Germline-derived CDR1 and CDR2 are SGHTA and FQGNSA. The CDR3 covers 14 residues. CDR3 sequence: CASSLNRDTQPQHF. As DNA, the CDR3 is TGTGCCAGCAGCTTAAACCGGGACACCCAGCCCCAGCATTTT.

The chain joins TRBV29-1 to TRBJ2-7, with 7 bases matching TRBD1. Germline V gene data show CDR1 as SQVTM and CDR2 as ANQGSEA. The CDR3 contains 13 residues. J was trimmed by 0 bases and V by 6 bases; bases with no gene match: 5. In DNA, the CDR3 is TGCAGCGTCTTGACAGGGAGCTCCTACGAGCAGTACTTC. Translating it yields CSVLTGSSYEQYF.

The chain carries TRBV7-8 and TRBJ2-5, with D perhaps matching TRBD1 or TRBD2 (6 bases each). From germline, CDR1 is SGHVS and CDR2 FQNEAQ. The V gene lost 4 bases and the J gene lost 0 bases, with 18 bases spanning the gap. This CDR3 has 17 residues. CDR3 region: CASSSLGRTANQETQYF. The CDR3, as DNA: TGTGCCAGCAGCTCCCTTGGGAGGACAGCCAACCAAGAGACCCAGTACTTC.

In this sample, this clonotype turned up many times. V gene TRBV7-2 combines with J gene TRBJ1-6; D remains unclear. Looked up from germline, CDR1 is SGHTA and CDR2 is FQGNSA. The CDR3 has 14 amino acids. The germline V and J ends were trimmed by 2 bases and 0 bases, with 2 bases remaining between them. CDR3 coding DNA: TGTGCCAGCAGCTTAACCTCCTATAATTCACCCCTCCACTTT. Translated, it gives CASSLTSYNSPLHF.

The chain employs TRBV29-1 and TRBJ2-1, with TRBD1 matching over 9 bases. Germline assignment: CDR1 SQVTM and CDR2 ANQGSEA. This CDR3 spans 15 amino acids. With 3 bases clipped from V and 5 bases from J, the junction kept 8 bases outside the gene matches. The CDR3 is CSVEAGQGPHNEQFF. The CDR3 DNA reads as TGCAGCGTTGAGGCAGGACAGGGGCCTCACAATGAGCAGTTCTTC.

The V call is TRBV15, the J call TRBJ2-5; 10 bases are a match to TRBD2. The J segment lost 6 bases and the V segment lost 1 base, leaving 8 bases of the junction unmatched. Germline V gives CDR1 LNHNV, CDR2 YYDKDF (reference sequence). The CDR3 runs to 16 residues. CDR3 nucleotides: TGTGCCACCAGCAGAGTACTAGCGGGACCGGCGAAGACCCAGTACTTC. Encoded protein: CATSRVLAGPAKTQYF.

This clonotype was seen a single time. The chain joins TRBV19 to TRBJ2-2, with TRBD2 as a possible D gene (5 bases). Per germline, CDR1 LNHDA and CDR2 SQIVND (reference sequence). This CDR3 has 14 amino acids. Between the trimmed V and J ends, which lost 7 bases and 6 bases, there was a span of 15 bases. The CDR3 coding sequence is TGTGCCAGTACTTATGGGCGGGCGGCCGGGGAGCTGTTTTTT. Translated, it gives CASTYGRAAGELFF.

V usage is TRBV12-3 or TRBV12-4 and J usage is TRBJ1-2; TRBD1 agrees at 7 bases. The CDR3 sequence is 14 residues long. Unmatched junction bases numbered 10, after V lost 8 bases and J lost 4 bases. CDR3 in amino acids: CASQTSGQTYGYTF. Here the CDR3 DNA reads TGTGCCAGCCAAACCTCGGGACAGACCTATGGCTACACCTTC.